These 18 T cell receptor beta chains were sequenced from one sample in a study of shared clonotypes between healthy human individuals. Libraries were prepared by immunoSEQ multiplex PCR; TCRdb keeps only in-frame clonotypes and omits some of them. The data show approximately 440,000 clones, approximately 80% seen once. Sequenced input: PBMCs. These receptors were obtained from a woman between 40 and 55 years old in good health. Some clones in this sample may be carry-over from other donors' samples.

The rearrangement links TRBV2 to TRBJ2-2; 13 bases are a match to TRBD2. Trimming took 6 bases from V and 8 from J; bases not matched to a gene: 6. The CDR3 contains 15 residues. CDR1 and CDR2 (germline): SNHLY, FYNNEI. CDR3 bases: TGTGCCAGCAGGGGACTAGCGGGACGGGTGGGGGAGCTGTTTTTT. This sequence encodes CASRGLAGRVGELFF.

This clone was observed once. This sequence is one base from a far larger clone and is likely a read error. V usage is TRBV30 and J usage is TRBJ2-7; 10 bases are a match to TRBD1. This CDR3 region has 15 residues. Looked up from germline, CDR1 is GTSNPN and CDR2 is SVGIG (reference sequence). CDR3 sequence (DNA): TGTGCCTGGAGGAACCGGGACAGGGGTGGTTACGAGCAGCACTTC. Amino acid sequence: CAWRNRDRGGYEQHF.

The chain has TRBV6-6 and TRBJ2-7; a weak D match, TRBD1 (6 bases). The CDR3 runs to 15 residues. The V end lost 6 bases, the J end lost 4 bases, and 19 bases lay between the germline ends. Germline V lookup: CDR1 MNHNY, CDR2 SVGAGI (reference sequence). CDR3 protein: CASSPRRGQIYEQYF. DNA of the CDR3: TGTGCCAGCAGCCCTCGTCGGGGACAAATATACGAGCAGTACTTC.

The chain has TRBV2 and TRBJ1-5; D uncertain. Trimming pared 1 base from V and 7 bases from J, leaving 17 bases between. This CDR3 spans 16 amino acids. CDR1 and CDR2 from the germline V gene are SNHLY and FYNNEI. The CDR3 DNA sequence: TGTGCCAGCAGTGAAGACCGGGGAAGCTCGGGGCAGCCCCAGCATTTT. It specifies CASSEDRGSSGQPQHF. Together with reference TRBV2 and TRBJ1-5, the CDR3 gives the full variable domain: EPEVTQTPSHQVTQMGQEVILRCVPISNHLYFYWYRQILGQKVEFLVSFYNNEISEKSEIFDDQFSVERPDGSNFTLKIRSTKLEDSAMYFCASSEDRGSSGQPQHFGDGTRLSIL.

The chain combines TRBV27 with TRBJ1-2, with D possibly matching TRBD1 (6 bases). CDR3 length equals 15 residues. Germline loops: CDR1 MNHEY, CDR2 SMNVEV (reference sequence). With 2 bases removed from V and 2 bases from J, the gap between germline ends came to 12 bases. The CDR3 DNA follows: TGTGCCAGCAGTTTACAGGGGAGGGCGAACTATGGCTACACCTTC. Its protein product is CASSLQGRANYGYTF.

The chain is built from TRBV15 and TRBJ2-5, with D tentatively TRBD2 (5 bases). This CDR3 contains 14 residues. V was shortened by 0 bases and J by 5 bases, with 10 bases between the two germline ends. The germline V gene encodes CDR1 LNHNV and CDR2 YYDKDF (reference sequence). DNA for the CDR3: TGTGCCACCAGCAGAGATCTAGCAGGCGAGACCCAGTACTTC. Translating it yields CATSRDLAGETQYF.

V gene TRBV7-8 combines with J gene TRBJ2-2; 14 nucleotides match TRBD2. The germline CDR1 and CDR2 sequences are SGHVS and FQNEAQ. The CDR3 has 21 amino acids. Trimming removed 5 bases from V and 7 bases from J; junction bases left unmatched: 21. The DNA of the CDR3 is TGTGCCAGCAGCCCTTCCTCCCCCTTATCGGGACTAGCGGGAGCGGGCGGGGAGCTGTTTTTT. This sequence encodes CASSPSSPLSGLAGAGGELFF.

The gene calls are TRBV19 and TRBJ2-3; no definite D call. V was trimmed by 3 bases and J by 10 bases, leaving 11 bases between them. Germline V gene lookup returns CDR1 LNHDA and CDR2 SQIVND (reference sequence). The CDR3 sequence is 12 residues long. CDR3 loop: CASSIQDSAQYF. The CDR3, as DNA: TGTGCCAGTAGTATCCAAGATTCGGCGCAGTATTTT.

This clone was recorded a few times. This chain connects TRBV5-6 to TRBJ1-2, with D maybe TRBD1 (5 bases). Trimming removed 3 bases at V and 7 bases at J, with 13 bases between. The CDR3 consists of 13 residues. Germline-derived CDR1 and CDR2 are SGHDT and YYEEEE. The CDR3 protein is CASSSTGDGGYTF. In DNA form, the CDR3 reads TGTGCCAGCAGCTCCACAGGAGACGGTGGCTACACCTTC.

The chain combines TRBV9 with TRBJ2-3; 7 bases are shared with TRBD1. The V and J ends lost 3 bases and 2 bases, in that order; junction bases with no gene match: 9. The CDR3 consists of 16 residues. Germline V gene data show CDR1 as SGDLS and CDR2 as YYNGEE. CDR3 sequence (DNA): TGTGCCAGCAGCGCCAACTGGGACAGTAACACAGATACGCAGTATTTT. Protein: CASSANWDSNTDTQYF.

The rearrangement links TRBV5-1 to TRBJ2-1; 8 nucleotides agree with TRBD2. In germline, CDR1 is SGHRS, CDR2 YFSETQ. The CDR3 is 15 residues long. Unmatched junction bases numbered 2, after V lost 2 bases and J lost 1 base. The CDR3 here is CASSFGLASYNEQFF. In nucleotides, the CDR3 is TGCGCCAGCAGCTTCGGACTAGCATCCTACAATGAGCAGTTCTTC.

The J gene is TRBJ1-4, the V gene TRBV15, with D maybe TRBD1 (6 bases). Looked up from germline, CDR1 is LNHNV and CDR2 is YYDKDF (reference sequence). Trimming cost V 5 bases and J 6 bases, with 10 bases left between them. The CDR3 extends over 13 amino acids. This CDR3 is CATSQGLDEKLFF. The CDR3 bases are TGTGCCACCAGCCAGGGGTTAGATGAAAAACTGTTTTTT.

The CDR3 reads CASSPMNTEAFF. CDR3 coding DNA: TGTGCCAGCTCACCAATGAACACTGAAGCTTTCTTT. The gene calls are TRBV18 and TRBJ1-1, with D hard to call. CDR1 KGHSH and CDR2 LQKENI come from the germline V gene. V was cut by 2 bases and J by 0 bases, with 1 base left in between. CDR3 size: 12 residues.

The rearrangement uses TRBV5-4 and TRBJ2-3; D gene unclear. V was pared by 1 base and J by 4 bases, with 10 bases between. CDR1 and CDR2 from the germline V gene are SGHNT and YYREEE (reference sequence). The CDR3 has 14 residues. The CDR3 region is CASSLTATADTQYF. The CDR3 DNA reads TGTGCCAGCAGCTTGACGGCAACCGCAGATACGCAGTATTTT.

A few counts support this clone. This chain links TRBV28 with TRBJ2-3, with 13 bases identical to TRBD2. The CDR3 is made up of 15 amino acids. Trimming cost V 5 bases and J 4 bases; bases outside gene matches: 3. CDR1 is MDHEN and CDR2 is SYDVKM in the germline V gene. The CDR3 DNA is TGTGCCAGCAGTAAACTAGCGGGAGGGCCAGATACGCAGTATTTT. Encoded protein: CASSKLAGGPDTQYF. The full variable domain, with the rest looked up from reference TRBV28 and TRBJ2-3, is DVKVTQSSRYLVKRTGEKVFLECVQDMDHENMFWYRQDPGLGLRLIYFSYDVKMKEKGDIPEGYSVSREKKERFSLILESASTNQTSMYLCASSKLAGGPDTQYFGPGTRLTVL.

The V call is TRBV6-6, the J call TRBJ1-2; 8 bases align to TRBD1. The germline V gene encodes CDR1 MNHNY and CDR2 SVGAGI (reference sequence). The CDR3 contains 13 residues. V lost 6 bases, J lost 3 bases, and 3 bases stayed unmatched. The CDR3 DNA is TGTGCCAGCAGAGACAGGGGAGACTATGGCTACACCTTC. Translation gives CASRDRGDYGYTF.

The CDR3 region has the DNA TGTGCCAGTAGTTTCGTTGCTAGCACAGATACGCAGTATTTT. Encoded protein: CASSFVASTDTQYF. The chain uses TRBV19 and TRBJ2-3; D call uncertain. The V gene lost 5 bases and the J gene lost 0 bases, with 9 bases spanning the gap. Germline V gene data show CDR1 as LNHDA and CDR2 as SQIVND (reference sequence). The CDR3 runs to 14 residues.

The V gene is TRBV2, the J gene TRBJ2-1, with 7 bases that match TRBD2. The germline V gene encodes CDR1 SNHLY and CDR2 FYNNEI. The trim removed 3 bases at V and 1 base at J, leaving 15 bases unmatched. This CDR3 region has 19 residues. DNA for the CDR3: TGTGCCAGCAGTGATCCCGACAAGGGAGGGGAGAGATCCTACAATGAGCAGTTCTTC. Translating gives CASSDPDKGGERSYNEQFF.